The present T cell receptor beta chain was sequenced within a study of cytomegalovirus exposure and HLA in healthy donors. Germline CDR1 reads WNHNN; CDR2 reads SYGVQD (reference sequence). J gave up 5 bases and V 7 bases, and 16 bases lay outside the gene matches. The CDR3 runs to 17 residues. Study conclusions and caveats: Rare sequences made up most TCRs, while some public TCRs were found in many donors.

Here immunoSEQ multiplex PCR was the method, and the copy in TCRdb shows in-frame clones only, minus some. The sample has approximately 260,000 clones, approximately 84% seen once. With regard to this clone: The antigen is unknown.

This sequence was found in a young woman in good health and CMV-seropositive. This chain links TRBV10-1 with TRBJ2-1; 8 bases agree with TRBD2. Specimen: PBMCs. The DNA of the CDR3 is TGCGCCAGCACGGGGGGGGGAGGGAAGAGTGGAGACAATGAGCAGTTCTTC. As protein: CASTGGGGKSGDNEQFF.